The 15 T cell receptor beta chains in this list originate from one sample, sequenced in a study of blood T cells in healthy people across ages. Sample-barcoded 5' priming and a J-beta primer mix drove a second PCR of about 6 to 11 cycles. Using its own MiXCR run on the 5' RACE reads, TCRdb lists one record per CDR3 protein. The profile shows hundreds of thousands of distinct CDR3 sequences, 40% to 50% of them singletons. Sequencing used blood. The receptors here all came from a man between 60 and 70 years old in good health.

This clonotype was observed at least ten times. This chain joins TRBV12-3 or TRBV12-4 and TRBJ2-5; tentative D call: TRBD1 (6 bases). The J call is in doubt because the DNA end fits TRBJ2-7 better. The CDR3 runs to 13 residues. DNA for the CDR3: TGTGCCACCCTGGGGGCAGCCCTCGGCGAGCAGTACTTC. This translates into CATLGAALGEQYF.

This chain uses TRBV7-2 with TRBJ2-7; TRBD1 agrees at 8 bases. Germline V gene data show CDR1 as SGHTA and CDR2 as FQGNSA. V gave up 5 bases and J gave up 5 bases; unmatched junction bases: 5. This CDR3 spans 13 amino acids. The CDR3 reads CASSPWTGNEQYF. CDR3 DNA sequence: TGTGCCAGCAGCCCGTGGACAGGGAACGAGCAGTACTTC.

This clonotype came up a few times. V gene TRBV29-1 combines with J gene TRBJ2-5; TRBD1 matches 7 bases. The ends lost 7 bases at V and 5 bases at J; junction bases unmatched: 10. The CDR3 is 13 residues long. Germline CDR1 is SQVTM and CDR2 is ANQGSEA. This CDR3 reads CSAITGAIETQYF. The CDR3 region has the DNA TGCAGCGCGATAACAGGGGCAATCGAGACCCAGTACTTC. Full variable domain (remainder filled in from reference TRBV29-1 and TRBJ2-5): SAVISQKPSRDICQRGTSLTIQCQVDSQVTMMFWYRQQPGQSLTLIATANQGSEATYESGFVIDKFPISRPNLTFSTLTVSNMSPEDSSIYLCSAITGAIETQYFGPGTRLLVL.

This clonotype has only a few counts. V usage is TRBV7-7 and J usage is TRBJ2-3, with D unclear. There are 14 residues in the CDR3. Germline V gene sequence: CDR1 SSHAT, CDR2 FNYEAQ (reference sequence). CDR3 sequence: CASSSLSSTDTQYF. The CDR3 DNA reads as TGTGCTAGCTCGAGCCTAAGTAGCACAGATACGCAGTATTTT.

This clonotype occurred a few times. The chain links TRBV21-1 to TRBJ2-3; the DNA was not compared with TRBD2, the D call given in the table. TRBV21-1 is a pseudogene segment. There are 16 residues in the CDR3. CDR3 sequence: CASTTMGTSLPDTQYF. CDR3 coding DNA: TGTGCCAGCACCACGATGGGGACTAGCCTCCCAGATACGCAGTATTTT.

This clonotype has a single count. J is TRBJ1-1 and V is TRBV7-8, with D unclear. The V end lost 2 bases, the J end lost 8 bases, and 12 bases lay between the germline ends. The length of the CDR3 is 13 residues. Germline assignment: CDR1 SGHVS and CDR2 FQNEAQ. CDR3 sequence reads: CASSLSQALEAFF. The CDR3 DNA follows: TGTGCCAGCAGCTTAAGTCAGGCACTGGAAGCTTTCTTT.

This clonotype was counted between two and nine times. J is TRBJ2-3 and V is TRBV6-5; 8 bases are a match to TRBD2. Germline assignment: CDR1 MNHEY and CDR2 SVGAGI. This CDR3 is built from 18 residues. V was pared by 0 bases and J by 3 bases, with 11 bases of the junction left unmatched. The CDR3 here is CASSYSKGGLEITDTQYF. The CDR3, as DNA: TGTGCCAGCAGTTACTCGAAGGGGGGACTAGAGATAACAGATACGCAGTATTTT.

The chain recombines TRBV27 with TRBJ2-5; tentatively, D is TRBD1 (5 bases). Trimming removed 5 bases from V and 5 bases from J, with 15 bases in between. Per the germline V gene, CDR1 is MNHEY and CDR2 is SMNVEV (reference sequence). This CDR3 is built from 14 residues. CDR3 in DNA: TGTGCCAGCAGTCGTCCAGGGTTGCGGGAGACCCAGTACTTC. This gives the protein CASSRPGLRETQYF.

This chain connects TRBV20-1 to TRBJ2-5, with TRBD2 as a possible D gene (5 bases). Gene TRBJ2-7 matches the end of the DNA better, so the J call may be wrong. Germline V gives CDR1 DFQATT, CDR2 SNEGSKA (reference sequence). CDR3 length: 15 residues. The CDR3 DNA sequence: TGCAGTGCTAGAGATTCGGGGAAAGGCACCTACGAGCAGTACTTC. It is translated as CSARDSGKGTYEQYF.

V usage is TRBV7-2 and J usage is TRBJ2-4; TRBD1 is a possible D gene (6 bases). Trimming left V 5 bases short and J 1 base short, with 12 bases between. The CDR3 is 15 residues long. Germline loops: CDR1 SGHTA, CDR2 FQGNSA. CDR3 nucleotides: TGTGCCAGCAGCCTACGTAGGGGGGCCAAAAACATTCAGTACTTC. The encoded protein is CASSLRRGAKNIQYF.

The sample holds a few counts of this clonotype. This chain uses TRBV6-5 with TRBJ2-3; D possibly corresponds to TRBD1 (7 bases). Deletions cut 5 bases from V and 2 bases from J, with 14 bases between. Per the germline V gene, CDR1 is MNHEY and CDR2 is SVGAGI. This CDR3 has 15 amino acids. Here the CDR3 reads CASSASGGYTDTQYF. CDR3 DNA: TGTGCCAGCAGTGCCTCAGGGGGGTACACAGATACGCAGTATTTT.

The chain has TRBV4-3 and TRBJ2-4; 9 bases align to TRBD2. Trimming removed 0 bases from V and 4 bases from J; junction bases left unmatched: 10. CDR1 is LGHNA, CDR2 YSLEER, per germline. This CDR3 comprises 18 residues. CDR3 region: CASSQDGRTSGPKNIQYF. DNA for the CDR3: TGCGCCAGCAGCCAAGATGGCCGAACTAGCGGGCCTAAAAACATTCAGTACTTC.

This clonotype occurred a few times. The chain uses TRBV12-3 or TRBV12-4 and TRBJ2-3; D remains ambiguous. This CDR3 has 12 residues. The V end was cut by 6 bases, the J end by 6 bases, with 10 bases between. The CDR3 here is CASSPSVDTQYF. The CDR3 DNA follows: TGTGCCAGCAGCCCAAGCGTGGATACGCAGTATTTT.

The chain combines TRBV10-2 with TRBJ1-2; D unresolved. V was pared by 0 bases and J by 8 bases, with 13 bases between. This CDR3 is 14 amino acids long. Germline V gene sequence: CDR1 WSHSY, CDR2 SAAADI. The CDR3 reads CASSESAPTGGYTF. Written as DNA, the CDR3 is TGCGCCAGCAGTGAGTCTGCGCCCACTGGGGGCTACACCTTC.

CDR3 region: CASSAPPRDEQYF. The CDR3 region has the DNA TGTGCCAGCAGCGCACCCCCCAGGGATGAGCAGTACTTC. The rearrangement uses TRBV5-8 and TRBJ2-7, with D possibly TRBD1 on 5 matching bases. V shed 4 bases and J shed 7 bases, with 15 bases lying between them. The CDR3 is 13 amino acids. The germline gives CDR1 SGHTS, CDR2 YDEGEE.